This TCR beta chain came from a study of blood T cell repertoires in COVID-19 (dated by TCRdb to the early 2020s). Study-level background: Samples from collaborators originated in the United States, Italy and Spain and spanned both the acute and convalescent phases of COVID-19. Nearly every sample came with metadata listing a de-identified subject ID, COVID-19 status, age in years and sex. Where available, HLA class I and class II types were obtained from metadata supplied by the sample provider rather than from assay-based typing. The prospective study material was composed of cDNA or gDNA derived from T cells, B-cell-depleted T cells, or PBMCs. The samples were drawn from the first 160 participants of the ongoing ImmuneRACE study and from over a thousand subjects provided by 6 global collaborators. The repertoires were released in a freely available public database meant as a resource for research on the immune response to SARS-CoV-2. Deeply sampled blood TCRbeta repertoires from subjects exposed to, actively infected with, or recovered from COVID-19 were included in the dataset. Results the study describes overall, beyond this receptor: The amount of clinical and demographic metadata varied by source and participant and was provided uncurated.

TCRbeta CDR3 regions were amplified from genomic DNA by means of the immunoSEQ Assay, a bias-controlled multiplex PCR. The original methods were these. Within the assay, amplification of reference gene primers was used to estimate how many nucleated cells each sample contained. To quantify the absolute abundance of each unique TCRbeta CDR3 rearrangement, sequence reads were collapsed and filtered. For each sample, productive Simpson clonality was calculated as the square root of Simpson's diversity index over productive rearrangements. The clones in this table, taken by TCRdb from immuneACCESS, are in-frame only. Not every clone is retained; where verified, under half of the shortfall comes from an unresolved V gene, and the cause of the rest is unknown. V and J calls and clone size are those listed in that table; D and trimming were worked out from the DNA. For this sample the table gives approximately 320,000 clones, of which around 90% were detected only once. Clones ranked in the top ten supply just under 9% of the sample.

Enrolling through a virtual design, the prospective study's participants ranged in age from roughly 18 to 95 years and lived across 20 to 25 United States geographic areas. In the prospective study, participants were assigned to cohorts based on the clinical history participants reported in a screening survey and a study questionnaire. For ImmuneRACE Cohort 3, a participant was defined as recovered based on two consecutive negative NP/OP PCR tests, clearance by a healthcare professional, or resolution of symptoms. In the prospective study, whole blood, serum and a nasopharyngeal or oropharyngeal swab were collected from each participant by mobile phlebotomists. Over a 2-month period, participants in the prospective study had the option of providing additional blood draws and questionnaires. Before DNA extraction, blood samples from the prospective study were shipped at room temperature or frozen.

A remark on this clone: The clone's antigen remains unknown. One base away there is no much larger clone; base qualities are not given.

V and J are trimmed by 6 bases and 7 bases, and the gene matches miss 3 bases of the junction. Counted from cysteine to phenylalanine, this CDR3 has 13 amino acids. Kept here is only the CDR3 DNA, which spans 39 bases and is read in frame from base 1. CDR1 MNHEY and CDR2 SMNVEV are derived from the germline V gene (reference sequence). The rearrangement combines TRBV27 with TRBJ2-3; 11 middle bases align to TRBD2. The specimen was PBMCs or T cells enriched from blood (not recorded which). This TCR was recovered from a woman between 18 and 29 years old who had recovered from COVID-19. In nucleotides, the sequence is TGTGCCAGCAGGCTAGCGGGGGGTTATACGCAGTATTTT. Its protein product is CASRLAGGYTQYF.